This T cell receptor beta chain was retrieved from a study of cytomegalovirus exposure and HLA in healthy donors (dated by TCRdb to the late 2010s). About the investigation overall: An earlier analysis of 587 of the donors reported 250 to 300 Gb of sequence data and 117 million unique TCR beta sequences obtained from roughly 180 million T cells. Several DR-DQ haplotypes were handled as single units for association and clustering because linkage in the cohort was strong. Along with the approximately 700-subject first cohort, a separate validation cohort of over a hundred different subjects was used. Of the 300 to 500 genotyped donors, approximately 80% were placed in the genetic ancestry cluster associated with self-reported Caucasian donors. The later analysis used no new phenotypic data to find candidate immune exposures, relying instead on TCR beta sequences and their occurrence across donors. Donor age, sex, ethnicity and CMV serostatus were collected together with the repertoire data. To decide whether each TCR beta V gene segment behaved as functional or pseudogenic, an earlier analysis of some 540 of the donors relied on high-throughput TCR beta sequencing. Class I and class II HLA loci were covered by the typing at four-digit resolution. A later genetic analysis used genome-wide SNP genotypes for 398 of the 666 donors, treating that subset as a discovery cohort. All discovery cohort repertoires had been generated using a single sequencing platform. Among 398 genotyped donors of the cohort, an average of around 220,000 unique TCR beta nucleotide sequences was sequenced per donor, of which approximately 18% were non-productive. A later analysis re-examined previously published TCR beta repertoires from more than 600 donors and added high-resolution HLA genotyping to investigate patterns of TCR occurrence. The aim of the study was to test whether cataloging public T cell receptors could identify signatures of past pathogen exposure. The number of donors typed differed by locus, with 629-630 for A, B, C, DRB1 and DQB1, approximately 500 for DQA1, 600 to 610 for DPA1, and around 430 for DPB1. The T cell repertoires of 666 subjects were profiled by immunosequencing and related to cytomegalovirus serostatus. An early release that covered some 640 HLA-typed donors contained around 300 gigabases of sequencing data and 65 million to 100 million unique TCR sequences. To predict cytomegalovirus infection status, the study brought together high-throughput TCR immunosequencing, statistical association of individual TCRs with disease status, and machine learning.

The cohort was made up of 500 to 800 healthy bone marrow donors. Cohort members were all nominally healthy when sampled, although unrecorded immune exposures were likely present. The donor was CMV seropositive and was included in the group of some 290 seropositive cohort members. A peripheral blood sample was provided by each donor, and peripheral blood mononuclear cells were used for TCR beta sequencing. The Qiagen DNeasy Blood Extraction Kit was used to extract genomic DNA from the blood cell samples. CDR1 and CDR2, per the germline V gene, are SNHLY and FYNNEI. The CDR3 covers 14 residues, taking in both the cysteine and the phenylalanine. The kept DNA is CDR3 alone, 42 bases in frame from the first base. V and J lose 6 bases and 5 bases, and a span of 14 bases separates them. With regard to this clone: Its target antigen remains unknown. Base qualities are not provided; no much larger clone lies one nucleotide away.

Receptor amplification or capture employed the immunoSEQ multiplex PCR assay. For the multiplex PCR, a mixture combining 60 forward primers for TCR Vbeta segments and 13 reverse primers for TCR Jbeta segments was used. The CDR3 region of rearranged TCR beta genes was amplified from genomic DNA with a multiplex PCR assay. The amplified TCR beta libraries were sequenced on the Illumina HiSeq System as 87-base-pair reads. On the authors' methods: Across the 640 or so repertoires, a later analysis counted 80 million or so unique TCR beta chains, some 11 million of which were shared by at least two donors. Raw reads were error-corrected and collapsed into unique sequences by a nearest-neighbor algorithm in which closely related sequences were merged to remove PCR and sequencing errors. To assign V, D and J gene segments, CDR3 sequences were aligned to IMGT reference sequences. For a sequence to be retained, at least a six-nucleotide match to both a V gene segment and a J gene segment was required. A rearrangement counted as productive if the CDR3 had no stop codons and remained in frame with V and J, and every other rearrangement counted as non-productive. Following IMGT convention, CDR3 was defined as the stretch from the second conserved V-encoded cysteine to the conserved J-encoded phenylalanine. In an earlier analysis of 500 to 650 of the donors, sequences lacking an unambiguous match to a single V gene segment were excluded. In an earlier analysis of about 590 of the donors, a V segment was called functional when productive rearrangements were above 56.7%, and segregating when the standard deviation between donors exceeded 5%. A statistical classification framework was built to diagnose cytomegalovirus status from the catalog of TCR beta chain sequences. A later analysis assigned V and J genes by comparing TCR nucleotide sequences with IMGT/GENE-DB human TR gene sequences. In a later analysis, CDR3 sequences and most-parsimonious VDJ recombination scenarios were assigned using the TCRdist pipeline. In a later analysis, each TCR beta chain was defined by its CDR3 amino acid sequence together with its V-gene family, and reads lacking a unique V-gene family were excluded. To address suspected cross-contamination and a sequencing artifact, a later analysis removed a few hundred highly shared, low-generation-probability nucleotide sequences. For each public chain, a later analysis derived a clonal expansion index from normalized ranks of inferred template counts within each repertoire. A later analysis computed generation probabilities with a VDJ recombination model fitted to out-of-frame rearrangements, and checked the results against IGoR. Hypergeometric tests were used in a later analysis to score TCR-TCR, TCR-HLA and TCR-CMV co-occurrence, with a repertoire-size bias correction applied to the TCR pairs. False discovery rates were estimated in a later analysis by permuting HLA or CMV assignments 20 times. In a later analysis, co-occurring TCRs were grouped using DBSCAN, and TCRdist sequence similarity was added for clustering within HLA-allele-positive subsets. Co-occurrence clustering excluded repertoires with fewer than 30,000 or more than 120,000 public chains, plus five with anomalous nucleotide sharing. The clones in this table, taken by TCRdb from immuneACCESS, are in-frame only. Not every clone is retained; where verified, under half of the shortfall comes from an unresolved V gene, and the cause of the rest is unknown. V, J and clone size are taken as reported in that table, and D and trimming were inferred from the DNA itself. The sample table contains roughly 140,000 clones; only one count was recorded for roughly 79% of them. Together, the top ten hold roughly 9.9% of the sample.

Overall study outcomes, separate from this receptor: Because HLA typing was missing for some donors at each locus, association tests included only the typed subset. A later analysis found that TCR association rates varied across HLA loci, with DRB1 alleles showing the most associated TCRs and HLA-C alleles the fewest. Correlated functional status among segregating V segments might reflect linkage disequilibrium, but an unknown experimental factor could not be ruled out. Because the 87-base-pair reads could not distinguish some IMGT-functional V segments, including TRBV6-2 and TRBV6-3, those segments were excluded. In this cohort, only TCR beta chains were sequenced, and detectable features were limited by the absence of alpha or paired-chain data. Compared with the roughly 700-donor mean, donors in an Asian-associated ancestry cluster had fewer N-insertions in productive TCRs, according to a later genetic analysis. In an earlier analysis of approximately 590 of the donors, most TCR beta V segments were observed in productive rearrangements about 90% or about 30% of the time, broadly matching IMGT annotations. In a later genetic analysis, a missense DCLRE1C variant was associated with V-gene and J-gene trimming of TCR beta chains, and the association was replicated in an independent cohort. In vitro tests confirmed that a few of the cytomegalovirus-associated TCR beta chains recognize cytomegalovirus antigens. Most TCR sequences were observed very rarely across donors, whereas some public TCRs were present in many individuals. A further reported finding was that TCR beta sequences accurately predicted the HLA-A and HLA-B alleles for most subjects in the first cohort. In a later analysis, about 16,000 TCR beta sequences were associated with specific HLA alleles at a false discovery rate of 0.05. Strong co-occurrence of HLA alleles, especially DR and DQ, made assigning TCR associations to individual alleles difficult. In the study, about 150 TCR beta chains were listed as associated with cytomegalovirus. In a later analysis, several top co-occurrence clusters were reported to appear linked to parvovirus B19, influenza, CMV and Epstein-Barr virus. Because counts were too low, fewer than 20 rarely observed V segments, including chromosome 9 orphons, were excluded from the earlier analysis of several hundred of the donors. In both the original and validation cohorts, the classifier was reported to diagnose cytomegalovirus status with high specificity and sensitivity. Most CMV-associated TCR beta chains appeared to be HLA-restricted in a later analysis, and the HLA associations seemed to be driven largely by CMV exposure. The presence/absence analyses assumed that sequencing depth was roughly uniform across donors, and that assumption may not be true. A group of highly shared sequence variants was considered likely to be a technical artifact of the sequencing pipeline. For the cohort, immune exposure information was limited to CMV serostatus. According to the authors, the approach could potentially be generalized to other disease states and immunological phenotypes. In a later analysis, HLA-associated TCR beta chains were found to be more clonally expanded and to have lower generation probabilities than equally common non-associated chains.

This receptor was taken from a woman in her sixties in good health and CMV-seropositive. Sequencing was carried out using PBMCs. The V and J segments used are TRBV2 and TRBJ1-5, with the identity of the D gene unclear. The DNA is as follows: TGTGCCAGCAGCGCCACAGAAGCCTATCAGCCCCAGCATTTT. Translated, this is CASSATEAYQPQHF.